This T cell receptor (beta chain) was recorded in a study of T cells in Graves' hyperthyroidism and ophthalmopathy. Researchers took RNA transcripts and amplified the TCR beta CDR3 regions from them. The TCR CDR3 first-round RT-PCR relied on the HTBI primer set. TCRdb re-analysed the multiplex PCR reads in MiXCR, keeping a single row per CDR3 protein. The sample lists a few hundred thousand distinct CDR3 sequences, around a sixth occurring once. CDR1 and CDR2 (germline): SGHAT, FQNNGV. V was clipped by 3 bases and J by 6 bases; unmatched bases: 10. This CDR3 spans 17 amino acids. This sequence originates from a woman under 30 with Graves' hyperthyroidism that later progressed to Graves' ophthalmopathy. V is TRBV11-2 and J is TRBJ2-1, with 11 bases lining up with TRBD2. The sequenced sample was blood. CDR3 in DNA: TGTGCCAGCAGCTTTTCCCTTAGCGGGAGGGCCGGCAATGAGCAGTTCTTC. The encoded protein is CASSFSLSGRAGNEQFF.